This T cell receptor (beta chain) was identified in a study of T-cell memory formation after mild COVID-19. 5'RACE, which relied on constant-segment primers, yielded TCR alpha and TCR beta cDNA libraries carrying sample barcodes and UMIs. TCRdb itself ran the 5' RACE reads through MiXCR, one entry per CDR3 protein. Among about 240,000 distinct CDR3 sequences listed, roughly 9.4% were seen once. At least ten counts were recorded for this clonotype. The target antigen is unknown. Study conclusions and caveats: Confirmation of SARS-CoV-2 specificity was lacking for second-wave clones peaking day 37. CD4+ contracting clones lay mainly in CM and EM, CD8+ ones in EMRA.

The CDR3 is 11 residues long. V shed 3 bases and J shed 6 bases, with 3 bases lying between them. Specimen: PBMCs or a T cell subset sorted from them (not recorded which). The TCR comes from a young man who had mild COVID-19 (a few samples of this study predate the infection). Cell type and time point are not known. The chain combines TRBV12-3 or TRBV12-4 with TRBJ1-5; no clear D. CDR3 amino acids: CASSFRQPQHF. In DNA form, the CDR3 reads TGTGCCAGCAGTTTTCGTCAGCCCCAGCATTTT.